A single TCR beta chain is shown here with its context. The sample comes from a study of cytomegalovirus exposure and HLA in healthy donors. Primers for the PCR totalled 60 Vbeta and 13 Jbeta. Profiling relied on immunoSEQ multiplex PCR, and the TCRdb table lists in-frame clones only, not all of them. This repertoire shows approximately 190,000 clones, 12% found once; its top ten account for 7.8%. V gave up 5 bases and J gave up 3 bases; unmatched junction bases: 18. The CDR3 runs to 18 residues. The germline V gene has CDR1 SGHTA and CDR2 FQGNSA. The receptor comes from a man aged 45-65 years in good health and CMV-seropositive. The sample taken for sequencing was PBMCs. V and J are TRBV7-2 and TRBJ1-2; 7 bases are shared with TRBD1. The CDR3 coding sequence is TGTGCCAGCAGCCCCGGTGGGGCGGATAGGGGGCGGGACTATGGCTACACCTTC. Translating gives CASSPGGADRGRDYGYTF.